The 14 T cell receptor beta chains reported below all come from one sample, sequenced in a study of multiple sclerosis patients with progressive multifocal leukoencephalopathy. Time point defined: time of PML onset. TCRdb's table, derived via immunoSEQ multiplex PCR, lists solely in-frame clones and lacks some. The sample lists some 31,000 clones, approximately 84% occurring once. The material sequenced was PBMCs, taken from a patient treated with natalizumab. These receptors came from a human donor with progressive multifocal leukoencephalopathy.

About this clone itself: At one end, the junction sequence differs from germline, possibly due to a read error. The chain carries TRBV6-1 and TRBJ1-2; D is unclear. This CDR3 spans 9 amino acids. Germline V gene sequence: CDR1 MNHNS, CDR2 SASEGT. CDR3 DNA sequence: TGTGCCAGCGTGCCGGGCTCCACCTTC. It is translated as CASVPGSTF.

This rearrangement joins TRBV9 to TRBJ2-7; 8 nucleotides line up with TRBD1. Germline assignment: CDR1 SGDLS and CDR2 YYNGEE. The ends lost 0 bases at V and 2 bases at J; junction bases unmatched: 4. The CDR3 has 15 residues. The CDR3 loop is CASSVDGTGTYEQYF. CDR3 in DNA: TGTGCCAGCAGCGTAGACGGGACAGGAACCTACGAGCAGTACTTC.

DNA of the CDR3: TGTGCCAGCAGCCCCCATAACGCGGGAGGGCATAGTGGGGAGCAGTTCTTC. Protein: CASSPHNAGGHSGEQFF. The chain carries TRBV7-7 and TRBJ2-1; 9 bases are a match to TRBD2. The V gene's germline CDR1 is SSHAT and CDR2 FNYEAQ (reference sequence). With 5 bases clipped from V and 10 bases from J, the junction kept 18 bases outside the gene matches. The CDR3 has 17 amino acids.

V and J are TRBV4-3 and TRBJ1-1; 8 bases fit TRBD1. The germline V gene encodes CDR1 LGHNA and CDR2 YSLEER. V dropped 1 base and J dropped 10; count of bases not matched to a gene: 14. The CDR3 spans 16 residues. CDR3 nucleotides: TGCGCCAGCAGCCAAGTCCTGGGGACAGGAGGGGTGTCAGCTTTCTTT. Residues: CASSQVLGTGGVSAFF.

The J gene is TRBJ2-5, the V gene TRBV5-1; unclear D gene. The CDR3 extends over 13 amino acids. Between the trimmed V and J ends, which lost 0 bases and 7 bases, there was a span of 10 bases. Germline V CDR1 and CDR2: SGHRS, YFSETQ. The CDR3 sequence is CASSLEERGTQYF. CDR3 coding DNA: TGCGCCAGCAGCTTGGAAGAAAGAGGGACCCAGTACTTC.

The chain couples TRBV29-1 to TRBJ1-1, with D tentatively TRBD1 (5 bases). Trimming left V 6 bases short and J 0 bases short, with 11 bases between. CDR3 length equals 13 residues. Germline CDR1 reads SQVTM; CDR2 reads ANQGSEA. The CDR3 spells CSVRGVMNTEAFF. In nucleotides, the CDR3 is TGCAGCGTCAGAGGGGTCATGAACACTGAAGCTTTCTTT.

V usage is TRBV4-2 and J usage is TRBJ2-7; D assignment may be TRBD1 or TRBD2 (5 bases each). The CDR3 loop spans 15 amino acids. Trimming cost V 2 bases and J 7 bases, with 18 bases left between them. Germline CDR1 LGHNA, CDR2 YNFKEQ. The CDR3 region has the DNA TGTGCCAGCAGCCAACAAGGGGACGGCGGTCGGGAGCAGTACTTC. Residues: CASSQQGDGGREQYF.

In the case of this clone: The sample holds other DNA sequences that translate to the same CDR3. This sequence joins TRBV7-3 and TRBJ1-2, with a possible D match to TRBD1 (6 bases). The length of the CDR3 is 14 residues. Germline CDR1 reads SGHTA; CDR2 reads FQGTGA. V was cut by 5 bases and J by 2 bases, with 12 bases left in between. The CDR3 loop reads CASSPLGGNYGYTF. The CDR3 bases are TGTGCCAGCAGCCCGCTGGGGGGCAACTATGGCTACACCTTC. The whole variable domain, filled in from reference TRBV7-3 and TRBJ1-2, reads GAGVSQTPSNKVTEKGKYVELRCDPISGHTALYWYRQSLGQGPEFLIYFQGTGAADDSGLPNDRFFAVRPEGSVSTLKIQRTERGDSAVYLCASSPLGGNYGYTFGSGTRLTVV.

V usage is TRBV4-1 and J usage is TRBJ2-7, with 12 bases fitting TRBD2. Germline CDR1 is MGHRA and CDR2 is YSYEKL. With 0 bases clipped from V and 7 bases from J, the junction kept 10 bases outside the gene matches. The CDR3 runs 17 residues. CDR3 DNA: TGCGCCAGCAGCCAAGAGGGCCCGGGACTAGCGGGCCGGGAGCAGTACTTC. Protein: CASSQEGPGLAGREQYF.

J is TRBJ2-7 and V is TRBV28; 9 nucleotides align to TRBD1. The CDR3 extends over 15 amino acids. Losses at the gene ends were 4 bases for V and 3 bases for J; bases not matched to a gene: 7. In germline, CDR1 is MDHEN, CDR2 SYDVKM. The DNA of the CDR3 is TGTGCCAGCAGTTCCTCCGGGACAGGGTACTACGAGCAGTACTTC. Translation gives CASSSSGTGYYEQYF. The complete variable domain, with remaining parts taken from reference TRBV28 and TRBJ2-7, reads DVKVTQSSRYLVKRTGEKVFLECVQDMDHENMFWYRQDPGLGLRLIYFSYDVKMKEKGDIPEGYSVSREKKERFSLILESASTNQTSMYLCASSSSGTGYYEQYFGPGTRLTVT.

The chain couples TRBV2 to TRBJ2-1; TRBD2 aligns across 11 bases. The germline CDR1 and CDR2 sequences are SNHLY and FYNNEI. V gave up 5 bases and J gave up 13 bases; unmatched junction bases: 4. CDR3 length: 12 amino acids. Written as DNA, the CDR3 is TGTGCCAGCAGTACTAGCGGGAGTCCTCAGTTCTTC. Residues: CASSTSGSPQFF.

This chain uses TRBV19 with TRBJ1-2, with 9 bases that match TRBD1. J gave up 7 bases and V 5 bases, and 8 bases lay outside the gene matches. Germline V CDR1 and CDR2: LNHDA, SQIVND (reference sequence). The CDR3 totals 14 residues. The CDR3 DNA reads as TGTGCCAGTAGTCTGGGGGACAGGGTAGCTGGCTACACCTTC. Protein: CASSLGDRVAGYTF.

The J gene is TRBJ1-2, the V gene TRBV29-1; D might be TRBD1 (5 bases). The CDR3 extends over 13 amino acids. Germline-derived CDR1 and CDR2 are SQVTM and ANQGSEA. Deletions cut 4 bases from V and 0 bases from J, with 9 bases between. CDR3 loop: CSVVREANYGYTF. CDR3 DNA: TGCAGCGTTGTCAGGGAAGCTAACTATGGCTACACCTTC.

V and J are TRBV7-2 and TRBJ1-1, with D perhaps TRBD1 (5 bases). Germline lookup yields CDR1 SGHTA and CDR2 FQGNSA. With 4 bases removed from V and 0 bases from J, the gap between germline ends came to 9 bases. This CDR3 region has 14 residues. CDR3 sequence (DNA): TGTGCCAGCAGCTGGGGGACGGTGAACACTGAAGCTTTCTTT. It translates to CASSWGTVNTEAFF.